Sequencing of this T cell receptor (beta chain) was carried out in a study of shared clonotypes between healthy human individuals. With respect to this clone: Its specificity is unknown.

The authors ran the assay at deep level. The protocol was immunoSEQ multiplex PCR, while the TCRdb copy is restricted to in-frame clones and leaves out a portion. The sample lists roughly 2,300,000 clones; roughly 92% were seen once. CDR3 size: 13 residues. The V gene lost 5 bases and the J gene lost 8 bases, with 12 bases spanning the gap. Germline assignment: CDR1 SGHTA and CDR2 FQGNSA. Those who donated were healthy HIV-negative adults, with no recent acute infections or vaccinations reported. Broader study findings: The study sampled only blood, and tissue repertoires likely differ. Estimated richness values were generally larger in naive subsets than in memory subsets.

The TCR sequence derives from a man aged 18 to 30 in good health. Some clones in this sample may be carry-over from other donors' samples. Sequencing was done on a sample of naive CD4+ T cells from PBMCs. Sample subset: CD45RA+ positively selected. V gene TRBV7-2 combines with J gene TRBJ2-2; no clear D. DNA for the CDR3: TGTGCCAGCAGCCCCTTTCTCGCGGGGGAGCTGTTTTTT. Translating gives CASSPFLAGELFF.